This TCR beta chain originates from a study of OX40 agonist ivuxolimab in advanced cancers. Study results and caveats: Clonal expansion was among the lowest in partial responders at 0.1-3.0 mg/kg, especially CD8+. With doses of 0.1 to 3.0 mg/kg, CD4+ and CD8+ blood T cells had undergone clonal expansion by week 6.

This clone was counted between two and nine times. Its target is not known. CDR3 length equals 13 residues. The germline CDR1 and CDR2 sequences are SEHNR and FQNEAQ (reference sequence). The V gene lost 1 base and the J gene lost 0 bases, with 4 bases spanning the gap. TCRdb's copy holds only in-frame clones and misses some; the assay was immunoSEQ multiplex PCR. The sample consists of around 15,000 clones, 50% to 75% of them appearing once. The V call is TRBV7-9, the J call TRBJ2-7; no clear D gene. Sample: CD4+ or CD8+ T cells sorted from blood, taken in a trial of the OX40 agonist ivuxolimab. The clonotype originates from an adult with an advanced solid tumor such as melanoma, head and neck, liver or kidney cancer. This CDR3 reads CASSLVSSYEQYF. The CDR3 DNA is TGTGCCAGCAGCTTAGTAAGCTCCTACGAGCAGTACTTC. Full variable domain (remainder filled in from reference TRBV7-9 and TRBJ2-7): DTGVSQNPRHKITKRGQNVTFRCDPISEHNRLYWYRQTLGQGPEFLTYFQNEAQLEKSRLLSDRFSAERPKGSFSTLEIQRTEQGDSAMYLCASSLVSSYEQYFGPGTRLTVT.